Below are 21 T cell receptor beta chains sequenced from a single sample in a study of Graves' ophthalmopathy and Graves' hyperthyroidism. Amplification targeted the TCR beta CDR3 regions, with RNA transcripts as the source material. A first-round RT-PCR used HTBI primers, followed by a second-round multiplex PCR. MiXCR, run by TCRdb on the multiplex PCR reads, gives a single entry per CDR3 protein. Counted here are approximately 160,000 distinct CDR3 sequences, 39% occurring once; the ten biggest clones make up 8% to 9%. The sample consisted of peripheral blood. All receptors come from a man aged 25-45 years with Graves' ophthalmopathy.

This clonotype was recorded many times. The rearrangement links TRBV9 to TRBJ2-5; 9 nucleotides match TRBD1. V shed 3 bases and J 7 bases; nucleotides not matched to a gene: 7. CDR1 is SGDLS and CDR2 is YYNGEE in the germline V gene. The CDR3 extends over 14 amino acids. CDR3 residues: CASSAGQGFGTQYF. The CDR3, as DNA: TGTGCCAGCAGCGCGGGACAGGGTTTCGGGACCCAGTACTTC.

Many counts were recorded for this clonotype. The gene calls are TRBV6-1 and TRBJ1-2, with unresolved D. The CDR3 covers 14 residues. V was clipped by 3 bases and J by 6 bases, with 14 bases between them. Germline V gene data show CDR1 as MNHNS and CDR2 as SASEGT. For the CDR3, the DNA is TGTGCCAGCAGTGACCCGGCCGAATGGGATGGCTACACCTTC. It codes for CASSDPAEWDGYTF.

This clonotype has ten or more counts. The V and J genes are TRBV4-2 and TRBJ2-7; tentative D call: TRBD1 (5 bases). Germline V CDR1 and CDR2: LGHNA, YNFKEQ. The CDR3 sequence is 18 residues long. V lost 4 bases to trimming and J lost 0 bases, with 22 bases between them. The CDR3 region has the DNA TGTGCCAGCAGCCCTGAGGTGGTAGGGGCTGCCGTCTCCTACGAGCAGTACTTC. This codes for CASSPEVVGAAVSYEQYF.

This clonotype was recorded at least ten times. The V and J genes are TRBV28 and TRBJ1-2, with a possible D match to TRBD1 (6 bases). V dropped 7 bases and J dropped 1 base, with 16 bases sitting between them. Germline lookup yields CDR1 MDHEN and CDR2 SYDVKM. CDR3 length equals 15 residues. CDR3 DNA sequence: TGTGCCAGCATTGGAGCGGACAGTAATAACTATGGCTACACCTTC. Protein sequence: CASIGADSNNYGYTF.

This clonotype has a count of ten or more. CDR3 protein: CASRGGTEAFF. Here the CDR3 DNA reads TGTGCCAGCAGGGGCGGCACTGAAGCTTTCTTT. The chain recombines TRBV7-6 with TRBJ1-1; no clear D gene. The CDR3 spans 11 residues. Looked up from germline, CDR1 is SGHVS and CDR2 is FNYEAQ. Trimming pared 6 bases from V and 4 bases from J, leaving 6 bases between. Based on the CDR3 plus reference TRBV7-6 and TRBJ1-1, the full variable domain is GAGVSQSPRYKVTKRGQDVALRCDPISGHVSLYWYRQALGQGPEFLTYFNYEAQQDKSGLPNDRFSAERPEGSISTLTIQRTEQRDSAMYRCASRGGTEAFFGQGTRLTVV.

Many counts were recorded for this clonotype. The CDR3 sequence is CASSRSERNEQFF. The DNA for the CDR3 is TGTGCCAGCAGTCGGTCAGAACGGAATGAGCAGTTCTTC. The chain joins TRBV12-3 or TRBV12-4 to TRBJ2-1, with unresolved D. The CDR3 totals 13 residues. Trimming took 5 bases from V and 7 from J, leaving 12 bases between them.

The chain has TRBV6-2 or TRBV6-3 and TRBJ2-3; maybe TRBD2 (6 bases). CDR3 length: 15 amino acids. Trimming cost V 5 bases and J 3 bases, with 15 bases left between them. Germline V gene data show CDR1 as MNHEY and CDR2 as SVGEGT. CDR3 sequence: CASSESGTPTDTQYF. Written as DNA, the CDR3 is TGTGCCAGCAGTGAGTCCGGGACTCCAACAGATACGCAGTATTTT.

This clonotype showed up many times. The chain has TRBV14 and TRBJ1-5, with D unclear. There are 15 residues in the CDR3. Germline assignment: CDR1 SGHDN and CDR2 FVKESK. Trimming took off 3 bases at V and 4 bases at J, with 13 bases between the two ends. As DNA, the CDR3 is TGTGCCAGCAGCCAGTCCCGGGCACCTAATCAGCCCCAGCATTTT. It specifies CASSQSRAPNQPQHF. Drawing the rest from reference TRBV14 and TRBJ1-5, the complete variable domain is EAGVTQFPSHSVIEKGQTVTLRCDPISGHDNLYWYRRVMGKEIKFLLHFVKESKQDESGMPNNRFLAERTGGTYSTLKVQPAELEDSGVYFCASSQSRAPNQPQHFGDGTRLSIL.

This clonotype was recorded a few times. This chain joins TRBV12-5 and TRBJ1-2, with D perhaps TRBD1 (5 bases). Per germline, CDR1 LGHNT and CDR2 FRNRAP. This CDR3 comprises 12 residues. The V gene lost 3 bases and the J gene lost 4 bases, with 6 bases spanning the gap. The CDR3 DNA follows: TGTGCTAGTGGTTTCCAGGGCTATGGCTACACCTTC. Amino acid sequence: CASGFQGYGYTF.

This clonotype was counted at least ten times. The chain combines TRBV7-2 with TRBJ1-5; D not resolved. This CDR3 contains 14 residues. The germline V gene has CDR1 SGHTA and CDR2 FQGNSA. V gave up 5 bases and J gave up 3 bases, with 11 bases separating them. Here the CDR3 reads CASSPEGSNQPQHF. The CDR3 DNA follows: TGTGCCAGCAGCCCCGAAGGCTCCAATCAGCCCCAGCATTTT.

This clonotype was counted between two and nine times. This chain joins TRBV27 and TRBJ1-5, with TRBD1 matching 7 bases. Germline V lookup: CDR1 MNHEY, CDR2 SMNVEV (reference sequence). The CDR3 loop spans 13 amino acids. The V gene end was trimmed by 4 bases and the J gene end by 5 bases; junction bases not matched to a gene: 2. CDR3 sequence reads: CASSWDSDQPQHF. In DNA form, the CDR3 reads TGTGCCAGCAGTTGGGACAGCGATCAGCCCCAGCATTTT.

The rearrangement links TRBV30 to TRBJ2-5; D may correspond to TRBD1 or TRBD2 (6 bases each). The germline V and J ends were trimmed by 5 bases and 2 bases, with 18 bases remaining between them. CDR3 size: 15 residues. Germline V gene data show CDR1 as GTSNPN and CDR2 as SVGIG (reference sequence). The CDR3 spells CAWDGGGRIQETQYF. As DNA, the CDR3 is TGTGCCTGGGACGGGGGCGGCAGGATACAAGAGACCCAGTACTTC. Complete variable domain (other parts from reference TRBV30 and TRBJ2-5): SQTIHQWPATLVQPVGSPLSLECTVEGTSNPNLYWYRQAAGRGLQLLFYSVGIGQISSEVPQNLSASRPQDRQFILSSKKLLLSDSGFYLCAWDGGGRIQETQYFGPGTRLLVL.

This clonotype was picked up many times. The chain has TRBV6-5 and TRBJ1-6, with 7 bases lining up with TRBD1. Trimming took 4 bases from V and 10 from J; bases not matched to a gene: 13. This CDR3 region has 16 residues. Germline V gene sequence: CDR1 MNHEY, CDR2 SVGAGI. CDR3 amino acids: CASSWFTGVDKSPLHF. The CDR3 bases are TGTGCCAGCAGTTGGTTCACAGGGGTTGACAAATCACCCCTCCACTTT.

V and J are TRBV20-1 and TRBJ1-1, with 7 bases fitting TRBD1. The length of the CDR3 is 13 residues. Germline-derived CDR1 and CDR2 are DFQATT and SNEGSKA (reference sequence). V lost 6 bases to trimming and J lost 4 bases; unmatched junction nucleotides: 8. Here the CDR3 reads CSALRTGPTEAFF. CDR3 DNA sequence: TGCAGTGCCCTAAGGACAGGCCCCACTGAAGCTTTCTTT.

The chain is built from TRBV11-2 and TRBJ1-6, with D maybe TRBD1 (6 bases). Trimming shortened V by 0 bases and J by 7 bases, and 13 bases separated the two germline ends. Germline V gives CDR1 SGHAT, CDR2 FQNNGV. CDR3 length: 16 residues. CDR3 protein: CASSLEGAILNSPLHF. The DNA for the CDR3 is TGTGCCAGCAGCTTAGAGGGGGCGATCTTAAATTCACCCCTCCACTTT.

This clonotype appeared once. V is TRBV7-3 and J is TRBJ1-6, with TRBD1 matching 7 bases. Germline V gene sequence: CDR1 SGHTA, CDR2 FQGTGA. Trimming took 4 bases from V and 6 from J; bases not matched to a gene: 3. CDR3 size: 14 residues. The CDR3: CASSSQGSNSPLHF. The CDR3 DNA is TGTGCCAGCAGCTCACAGGGGAGTAATTCACCCCTCCACTTT.

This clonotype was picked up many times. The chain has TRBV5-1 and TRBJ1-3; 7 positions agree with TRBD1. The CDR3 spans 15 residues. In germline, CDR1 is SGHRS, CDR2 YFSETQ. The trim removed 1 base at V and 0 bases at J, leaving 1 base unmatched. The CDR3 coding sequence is TGCGCCAGCAGCTTGTCAGGGGGCTCTGGAAACACCATATATTTT. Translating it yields CASSLSGGSGNTIYF.

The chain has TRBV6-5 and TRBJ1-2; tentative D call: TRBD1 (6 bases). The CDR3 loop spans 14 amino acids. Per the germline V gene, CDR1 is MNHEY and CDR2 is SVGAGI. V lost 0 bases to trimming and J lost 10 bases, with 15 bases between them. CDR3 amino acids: CASSYSPGAGVYTF. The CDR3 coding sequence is TGTGCCAGCAGTTACTCGCCAGGGGCTGGTGTCTACACCTTC.

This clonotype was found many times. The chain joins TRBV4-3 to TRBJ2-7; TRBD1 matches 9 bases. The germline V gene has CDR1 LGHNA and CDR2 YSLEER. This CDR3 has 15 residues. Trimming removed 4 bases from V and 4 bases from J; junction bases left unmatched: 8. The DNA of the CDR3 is TGCGCCAGCAGCCTACAGGGGGCGGGTAAATACGAGCAGTACTTC. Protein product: CASSLQGAGKYEQYF.

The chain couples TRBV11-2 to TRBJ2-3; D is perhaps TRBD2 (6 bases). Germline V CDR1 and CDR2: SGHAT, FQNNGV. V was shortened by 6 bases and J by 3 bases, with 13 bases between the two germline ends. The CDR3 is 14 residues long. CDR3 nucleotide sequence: TGTGCCAGCAGGGGTTGGAGGGCTACAGATACGCAGTATTTT. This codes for CASRGWRATDTQYF.

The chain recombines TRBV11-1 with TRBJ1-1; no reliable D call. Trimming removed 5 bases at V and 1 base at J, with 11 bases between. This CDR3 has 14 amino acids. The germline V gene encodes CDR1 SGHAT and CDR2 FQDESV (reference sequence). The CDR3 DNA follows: TGTGCCAGCAGCCCCATAAGAGCGAACACTGAAGCTTTCTTT. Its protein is CASSPIRANTEAFF.